The clone carrying this TCR beta chain appeared once. Its antigen is not identified. At one of its ends the junction is not consistent with the germline gene, which may arise from a read error. Amplification used 60 Vbeta primers and 13 Jbeta primers. Here immunoSEQ multiplex PCR was the method, and the copy in TCRdb shows in-frame clones only, minus some. The sample shows some 160,000 clones, around a tenth of them seen only once. The CDR3 has 14 residues. Per germline, CDR1 LGHNA and CDR2 YSLEER. At the time of sampling, donors were nominally healthy, though unrecorded immune exposures were likely. This sample was included in a study of cytomegalovirus exposure and HLA in healthy donors. Study in general: Across roughly 400 genotyped donors, roughly 80% landed in the Caucasian-associated ancestry cluster. General study findings and limits: In a later analysis, around 18,000 TCR beta sequences were associated with HLA alleles at 0.05 false discovery rate. Within an earlier analysis, most TCR beta V segments proved productive either about 87% or about 30% of the time.

This TCR derives from a male donor in good health and CMV-seronegative. The genes are TRBV4-3 and TRBJ1-2; D unclear. Input material: PBMCs. CDR3 residues: CASSQDQRHYGYSF. The DNA of the CDR3 is TGCGCCAGCAGCCAAGATCAACGGCACTATGGCTACTCCTTC.